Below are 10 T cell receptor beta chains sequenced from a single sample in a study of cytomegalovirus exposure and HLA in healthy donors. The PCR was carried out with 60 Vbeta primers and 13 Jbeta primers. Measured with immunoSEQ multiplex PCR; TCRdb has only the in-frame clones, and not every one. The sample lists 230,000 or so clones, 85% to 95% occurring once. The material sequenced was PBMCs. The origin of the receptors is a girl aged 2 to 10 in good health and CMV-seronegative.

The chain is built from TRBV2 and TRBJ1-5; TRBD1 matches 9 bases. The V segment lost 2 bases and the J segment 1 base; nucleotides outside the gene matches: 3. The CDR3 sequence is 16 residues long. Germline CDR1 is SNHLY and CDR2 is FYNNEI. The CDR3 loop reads CASSEPTGGSNQPQHF. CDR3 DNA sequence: TGTGCCAGCAGTGAACCGACAGGGGGAAGCAATCAGCCCCAGCATTTT.

The CDR3 region has the DNA TGTGCCAGCACATACCAGGCAGTGCCGAACACTGAAGCTTTCTTT. The encoded protein is CASTYQAVPNTEAFF. This chain joins TRBV5-4 and TRBJ1-1; D gene unclear. Germline CDR1 and CDR2: SGHNT and YYREEE (reference sequence). Between the trimmed V and J ends, which lost 6 bases and 1 base, there was a span of 16 bases. This CDR3 contains 15 residues.

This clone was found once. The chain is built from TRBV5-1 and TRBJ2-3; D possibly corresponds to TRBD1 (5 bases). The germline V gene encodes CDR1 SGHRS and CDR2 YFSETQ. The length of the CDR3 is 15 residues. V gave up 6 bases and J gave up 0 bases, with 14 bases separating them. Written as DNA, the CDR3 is TGCGCCAGCACCATACAGGAGCCTAGCACAGATACGCAGTATTTT. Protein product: CASTIQEPSTDTQYF.

CDR3 residues: CASSLTQGVSYEQYF. CDR3 nucleotide sequence: TGTGCCAGCAGCTTGACACAGGGGGTTTCCTACGAGCAGTACTTC. This chain links TRBV5-6 with TRBJ2-7; the match to TRBD1 covers 8 bases. The trim removed 1 base at V and 1 base at J, leaving 4 bases unmatched. The CDR3 contains 15 residues. Germline-derived CDR1 and CDR2 are SGHDT and YYEEEE.

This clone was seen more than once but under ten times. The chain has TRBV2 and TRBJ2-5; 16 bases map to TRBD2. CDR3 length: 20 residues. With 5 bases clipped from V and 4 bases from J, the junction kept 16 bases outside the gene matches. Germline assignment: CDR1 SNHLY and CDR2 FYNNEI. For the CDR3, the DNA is TGTGCCAGCAGTCCCCTCTACGGGACTAGCGGGGGGGCACCTCCAGAGACCCAGTACTTC. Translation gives CASSPLYGTSGGAPPETQYF.

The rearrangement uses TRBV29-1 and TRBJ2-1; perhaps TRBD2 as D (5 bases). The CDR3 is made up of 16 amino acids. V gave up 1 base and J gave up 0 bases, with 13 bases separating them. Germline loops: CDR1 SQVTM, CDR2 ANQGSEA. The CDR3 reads CSVEGRVGSSYNEQFF. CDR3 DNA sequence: TGCAGCGTTGAAGGGCGCGTTGGGAGCTCCTACAATGAGCAGTTCTTC.

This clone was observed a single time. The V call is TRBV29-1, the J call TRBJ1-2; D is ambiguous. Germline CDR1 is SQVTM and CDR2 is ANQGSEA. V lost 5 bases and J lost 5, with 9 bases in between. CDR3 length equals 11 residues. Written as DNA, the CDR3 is TGCAGCGTTCCACTCGGTTATGGCTACACCTTC. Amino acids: CSVPLGYGYTF.

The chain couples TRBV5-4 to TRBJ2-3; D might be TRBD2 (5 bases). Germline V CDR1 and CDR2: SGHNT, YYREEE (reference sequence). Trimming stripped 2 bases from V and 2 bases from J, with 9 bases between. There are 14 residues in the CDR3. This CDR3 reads CASSFRGNTDTQYF. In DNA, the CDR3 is TGTGCCAGCAGCTTTCGAGGGAACACAGATACGCAGTATTTT.

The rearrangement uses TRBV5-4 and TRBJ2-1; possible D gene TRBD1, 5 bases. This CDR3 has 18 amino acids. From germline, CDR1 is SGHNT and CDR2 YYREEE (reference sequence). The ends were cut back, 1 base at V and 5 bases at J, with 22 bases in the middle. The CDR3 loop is CASSLPYPIIQGDNEQFF. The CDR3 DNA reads TGTGCCAGCAGCTTGCCATACCCCATAATCCAAGGGGACAATGAGCAGTTCTTC.

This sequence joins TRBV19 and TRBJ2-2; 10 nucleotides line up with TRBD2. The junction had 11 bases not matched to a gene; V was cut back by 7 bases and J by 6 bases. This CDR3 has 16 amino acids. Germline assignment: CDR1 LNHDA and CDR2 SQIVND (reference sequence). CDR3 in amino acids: CASKRGAGGLAGELFF. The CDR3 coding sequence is TGTGCCAGTAAGCGAGGAGCGGGAGGGTTGGCCGGGGAGCTGTTTTTT.